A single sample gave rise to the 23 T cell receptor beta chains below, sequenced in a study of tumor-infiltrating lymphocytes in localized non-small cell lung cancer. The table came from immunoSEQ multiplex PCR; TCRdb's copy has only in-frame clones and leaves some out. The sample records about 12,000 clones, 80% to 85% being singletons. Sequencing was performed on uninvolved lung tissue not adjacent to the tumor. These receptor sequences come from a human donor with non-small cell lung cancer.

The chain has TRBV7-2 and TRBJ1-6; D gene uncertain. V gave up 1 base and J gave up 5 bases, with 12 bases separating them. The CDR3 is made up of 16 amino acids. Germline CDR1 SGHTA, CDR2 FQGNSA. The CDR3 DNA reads TGTGCCAGCAGCTTAGAAACGGTCCTTCATAATTCACCCCTCCACTTT. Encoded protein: CASSLETVLHNSPLHF.

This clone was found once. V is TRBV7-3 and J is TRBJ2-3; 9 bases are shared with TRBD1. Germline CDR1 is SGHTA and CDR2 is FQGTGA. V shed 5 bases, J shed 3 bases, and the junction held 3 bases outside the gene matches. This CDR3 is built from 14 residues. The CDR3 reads CASSIGQGTDTQYF. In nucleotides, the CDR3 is TGTGCCAGCAGCATCGGACAGGGGACAGATACGCAGTATTTT.

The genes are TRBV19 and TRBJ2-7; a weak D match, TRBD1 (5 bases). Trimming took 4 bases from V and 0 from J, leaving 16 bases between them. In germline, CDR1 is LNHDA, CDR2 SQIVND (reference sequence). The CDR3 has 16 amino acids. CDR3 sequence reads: CASSKGAGPISYEQYF. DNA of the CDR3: TGTGCCAGTAGTAAGGGCGCAGGGCCTATCTCCTACGAGCAGTACTTC.

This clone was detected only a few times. The CDR3 is CASSLPSSGNTIYF. CDR3 bases: TGTGCCAGCAGCTTGCCAAGCTCTGGAAACACCATATATTTT. The gene calls are TRBV5-6 and TRBJ1-3; unclear D gene. The germline V gene has CDR1 SGHDT and CDR2 YYEEEE. The CDR3 is 14 amino acids. Trimming took off 1 base at V and 0 bases at J, with 5 bases between the two ends.

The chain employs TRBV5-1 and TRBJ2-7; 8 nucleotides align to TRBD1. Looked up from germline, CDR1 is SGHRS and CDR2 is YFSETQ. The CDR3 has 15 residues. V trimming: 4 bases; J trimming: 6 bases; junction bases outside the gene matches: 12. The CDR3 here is CASSQGTGRVTEQYF. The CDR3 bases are TGCGCCAGCAGCCAGGGGACAGGTCGGGTCACCGAGCAGTACTTC.

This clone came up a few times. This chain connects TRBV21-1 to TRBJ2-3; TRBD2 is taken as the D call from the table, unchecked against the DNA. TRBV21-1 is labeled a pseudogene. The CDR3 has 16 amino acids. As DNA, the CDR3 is TGTGCCAGCAGCAAAGGTCAGGGACTGATGACAGATACGCAGTATTTT. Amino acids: CASSKGQGLMTDTQYF.

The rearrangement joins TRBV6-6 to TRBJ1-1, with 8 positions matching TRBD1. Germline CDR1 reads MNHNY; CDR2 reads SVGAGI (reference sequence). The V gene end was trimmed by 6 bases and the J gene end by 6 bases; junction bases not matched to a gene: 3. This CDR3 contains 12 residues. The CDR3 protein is CASSQQGAEAFF. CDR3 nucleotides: TGTGCCAGCAGCCAACAGGGGGCTGAAGCTTTCTTT.

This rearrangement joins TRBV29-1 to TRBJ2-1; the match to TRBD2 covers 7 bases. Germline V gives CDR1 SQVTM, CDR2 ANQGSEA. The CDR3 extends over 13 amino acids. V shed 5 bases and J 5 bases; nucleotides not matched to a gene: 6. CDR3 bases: TGCAGCGTTCCCGGGACTATAAACAATGAGCAGTTCTTC. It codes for CSVPGTINNEQFF.

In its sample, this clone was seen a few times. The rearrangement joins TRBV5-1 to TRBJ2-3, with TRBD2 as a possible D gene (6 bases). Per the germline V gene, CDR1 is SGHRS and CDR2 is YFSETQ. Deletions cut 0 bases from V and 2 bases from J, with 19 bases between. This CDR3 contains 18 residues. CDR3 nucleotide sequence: TGCGCCAGCAGCTTGGACAATCGCGGACGCGGGAACACAGATACGCAGTATTTT. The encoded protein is CASSLDNRGRGNTDTQYF.

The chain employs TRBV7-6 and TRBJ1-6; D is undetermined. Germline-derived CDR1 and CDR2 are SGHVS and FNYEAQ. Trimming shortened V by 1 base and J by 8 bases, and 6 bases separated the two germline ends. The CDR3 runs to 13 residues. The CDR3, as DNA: TGTGCCAGCAGCTTAGATCAGCATTCACCCCTCCACTTT. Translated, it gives CASSLDQHSPLHF.

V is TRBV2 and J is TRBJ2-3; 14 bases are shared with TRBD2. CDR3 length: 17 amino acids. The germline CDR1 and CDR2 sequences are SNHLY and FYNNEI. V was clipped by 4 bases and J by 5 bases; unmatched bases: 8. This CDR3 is CASSGLAGGPGGDTQYF. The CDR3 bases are TGTGCCAGCAGTGGACTAGCGGGGGGGCCTGGGGGAGATACGCAGTATTTT. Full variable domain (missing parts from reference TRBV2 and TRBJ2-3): EPEVTQTPSHQVTQMGQEVILRCVPISNHLYFYWYRQILGQKVEFLVSFYNNEISEKSEIFDDQFSVERPDGSNFTLKIRSTKLEDSAMYFCASSGLAGGPGGDTQYFGPGTRLTVL.

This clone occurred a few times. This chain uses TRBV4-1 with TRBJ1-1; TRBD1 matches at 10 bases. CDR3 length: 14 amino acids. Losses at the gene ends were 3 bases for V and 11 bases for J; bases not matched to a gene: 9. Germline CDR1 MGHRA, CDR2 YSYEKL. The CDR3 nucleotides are TGCGCCAGCAGCCAGCGAGACAGGGGGCGTGATGCTTTCTTT. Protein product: CASSQRDRGRDAFF.

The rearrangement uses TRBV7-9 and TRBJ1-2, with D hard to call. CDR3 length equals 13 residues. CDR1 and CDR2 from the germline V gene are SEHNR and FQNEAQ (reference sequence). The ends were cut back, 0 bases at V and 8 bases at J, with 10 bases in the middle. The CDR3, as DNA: TGTGCCAGCAGCTTAGCGCGTACGGGAGGCTACACCTTC. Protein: CASSLARTGGYTF.

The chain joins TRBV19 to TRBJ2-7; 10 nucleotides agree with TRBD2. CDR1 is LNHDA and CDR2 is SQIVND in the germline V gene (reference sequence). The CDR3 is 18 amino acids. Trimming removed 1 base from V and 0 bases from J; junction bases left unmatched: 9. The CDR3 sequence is CASSIVLSGGRNSYEQYF. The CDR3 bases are TGTGCCAGTAGTATAGTGCTTAGCGGGGGGCGGAACTCCTACGAGCAGTACTTC.

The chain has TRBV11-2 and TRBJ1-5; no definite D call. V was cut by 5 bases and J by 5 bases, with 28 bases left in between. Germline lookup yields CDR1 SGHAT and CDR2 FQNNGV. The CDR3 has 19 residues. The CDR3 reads CASSPSGGIPPGDDQPQHF. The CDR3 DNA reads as TGTGCCAGCAGCCCAAGCGGTGGTATCCCCCCTGGGGATGATCAGCCCCAGCATTTT.

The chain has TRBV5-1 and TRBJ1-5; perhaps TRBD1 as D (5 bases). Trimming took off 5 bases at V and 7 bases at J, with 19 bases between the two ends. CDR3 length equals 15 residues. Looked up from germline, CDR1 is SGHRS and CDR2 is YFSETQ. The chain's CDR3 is CASSPGSSRGQPQHF. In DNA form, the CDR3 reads TGCGCCAGCAGTCCAGGGTCTTCTAGAGGGCAGCCCCAGCATTTT.

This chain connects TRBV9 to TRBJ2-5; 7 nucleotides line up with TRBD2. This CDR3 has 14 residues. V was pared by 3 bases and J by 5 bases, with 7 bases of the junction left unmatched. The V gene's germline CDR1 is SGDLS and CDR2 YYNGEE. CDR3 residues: CASSATRLAETQYF. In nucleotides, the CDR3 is TGTGCCAGCAGCGCAACAAGACTAGCCGAGACCCAGTACTTC.

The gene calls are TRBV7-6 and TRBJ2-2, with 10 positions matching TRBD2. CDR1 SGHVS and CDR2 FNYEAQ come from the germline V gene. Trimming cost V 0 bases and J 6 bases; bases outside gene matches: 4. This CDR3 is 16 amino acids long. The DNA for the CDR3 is TGTGCCAGCAGCTTAGCGCCAGCGGGGGGGCCCGGGGAGCTGTTTTTT. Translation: CASSLAPAGGPGELFF.

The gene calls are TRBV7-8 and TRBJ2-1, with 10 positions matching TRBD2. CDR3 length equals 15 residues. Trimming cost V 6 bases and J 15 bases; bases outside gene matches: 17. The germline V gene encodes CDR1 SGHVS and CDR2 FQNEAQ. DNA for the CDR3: TGTGCCAGCAGTTACAGGCCGGGACTAGCGTCAAACCCGTTCTTC. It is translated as CASSYRPGLASNPFF.

In nucleotides, the CDR3 is TGCGCCAGCAGCTTGGCTGACAGGGCGGGTGAAGCTTTCTTT. Translation: CASSLADRAGEAFF. The chain has TRBV5-1 and TRBJ1-1; TRBD1 aligns across 7 bases. Germline CDR1 and CDR2: SGHRS and YFSETQ. Trimming cost V 0 bases and J 7 bases; bases outside gene matches: 6. The CDR3 length is 14 residues.

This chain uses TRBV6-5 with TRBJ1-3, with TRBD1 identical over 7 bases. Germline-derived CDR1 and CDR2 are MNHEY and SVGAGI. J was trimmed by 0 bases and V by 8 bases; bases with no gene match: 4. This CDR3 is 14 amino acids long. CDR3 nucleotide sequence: TGTGCCAGCCAAAGGGACAGCTCTGGAAACACCATATATTTT. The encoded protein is CASQRDSSGNTIYF.

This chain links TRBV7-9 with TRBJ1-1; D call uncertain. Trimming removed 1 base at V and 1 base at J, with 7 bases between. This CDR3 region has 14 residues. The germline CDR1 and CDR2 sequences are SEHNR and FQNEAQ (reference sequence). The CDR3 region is CASSLEAGNTEAFF. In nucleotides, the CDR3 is TGTGCCAGCAGCTTAGAGGCAGGGAACACTGAAGCTTTCTTT. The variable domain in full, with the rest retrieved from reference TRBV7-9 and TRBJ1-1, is DTGVSQNPRHKITKRGQNVTFRCDPISEHNRLYWYRQTLGQGPEFLTYFQNEAQLEKSRLLSDRFSAERPKGSFSTLEIQRTEQGDSAMYLCASSLEAGNTEAFFGQGTRLTVV.

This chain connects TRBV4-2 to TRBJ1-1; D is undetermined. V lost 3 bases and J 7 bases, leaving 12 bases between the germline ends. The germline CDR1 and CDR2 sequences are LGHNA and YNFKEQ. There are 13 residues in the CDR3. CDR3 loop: CASSHSAEYEAFF. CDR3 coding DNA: TGTGCCAGCAGCCACTCGGCGGAATATGAAGCTTTCTTT.